The rows below give T cell receptor beta chains drawn from one sample of a study of PD-L1 blockade in urothelial cancer. Sequenced by immunoSEQ multiplex PCR; TCRdb stores in-frame clones only, minus some. In the table there are tens of thousands of clones, approximately 80% of which are singletons. Sequencing was performed on PBMCs, taken around atezolizumab (anti-PD-L1) treatment. These receptor sequences come from a man aged 60-69 years with urothelial cancer. The CDR3 runs from the conserved cysteine through the conserved F or W. D genes are given only for firm matches. Size is omitted from some rows. Given values are once, few, many or a class for expanded clones.

NA	TRBV19	TRBJ1-4	TRBD1	CASSKRGQPNEKLFF	TGTGCCAGTAGTAAAAGGGGACAGCCGAATGAAAAACTGTTTTTT
NA	TRBV5-1	TRBJ2-7	TRBD1	CASNPGQGPYEQYF	TGCGCCAGCAACCCGGGACAGGGACCCTACGAGCAGTACTTC
NA	TRBV28	TRBJ1-1	TRBD1	CASSLSSGTDNTEAFF	TGTGCCAGCAGTCTCTCTTCCGGGACAGACAACACTGAAGCTTTCTTT
NA	TRBV5-1	TRBJ2-2	NA	CASSLEIGSTGELFF	TGCGCCAGCAGCTTGGAGATCGGTTCCACCGGGGAGCTGTTTTTT
NA	TRBV19	TRBJ1-3	TRBD1	CASSEGATGNTIYF	TGTGCCAGTAGCGAGGGGGCGACTGGAAACACCATATATTTT
NA	TRBV5-4	TRBJ2-1	TRBD1	CASSSRQGSHNEQFF	TGTGCCAGCAGCTCCAGACAGGGGAGTCACAATGAGCAGTTCTTC
NA	TRBV7-9	TRBJ2-1	TRBD1	CASSPDRGLGESYNEQFF	TGTGCCAGCAGCCCTGACAGGGGGCTCGGAGAGTCCTACAATGAGCAGTTCTTC
few	TRBV27	TRBJ1-1	TRBD1	CASSPRQGALSQTEAFF	TGTGCCAGCAGTCCCAGACAGGGGGCCTTAAGTCAAACTGAAGCTTTCTTT
NA	TRBV30	TRBJ1-1	NA	CAWSASQGFTEAFF	TGTGCCTGGAGCGCATCCCAGGGGTTCACTGAAGCTTTCTTT
NA	TRBV27	TRBJ2-2	NA	CASSLAPYDRFNTGELFF	TGTGCCAGCAGTTTAGCCCCCTACGACAGATTCAACACCGGGGAGCTGTTTTTT
NA	TRBV7-2	TRBJ2-3	NA	CASSLAGGADTQYF	TGTGCCAGCAGCTTAGCGGGAGGAGCAGATACGCAGTATTTT
NA	TRBV28	TRBJ2-3	NA	CASSPPSGLTDTQYF	TGTGCCAGCAGCCCACCCTCGGGTCTCACAGATACGCAGTATTTT
NA	TRBV6-1	TRBJ2-5	TRBD1	CASSLSGQGTQYF	TGTGCCAGCAGCCTGTCCGGACAGGGGACCCAGTACTTC
NA	TRBV6-6	TRBJ1-3	NA	CASSYEGISGNTIYF	TGTGCCAGCAGTTACGAGGGAATCTCTGGAAACACCATATATTTT
NA	TRBV4-1	TRBJ1-1	NA	CASSQDPREAFF	TGCGCCAGCAGCCAAGATCCCAGGGAAGCTTTCTTT
NA	TRBV6-5	TRBJ2-7	NA	CASSSIFGGYEQYF	TGTGCCAGCAGTTCCATCTTCGGAGGCTACGAGCAGTACTTC
NA	TRBV5-6	TRBJ2-7	NA	CASSLPGYGSNSYEQYF	TGTGCCAGCAGTTTACCCGGTTACGGTAGCAACTCGTACGAGCAGTACTTC
few	TRBV19	TRBJ1-5	TRBD1	CASSPRDRGNQPQHF	TGTGCCAGTAGTCCCCGGGACAGGGGCAATCAGCCCCAGCATTTT
NA	TRBV6-1	TRBJ1-1	NA	CASTFGVNTEAFF	TGTGCCAGCACCTTCGGGGTAAACACTGAAGCTTTCTTT
NA	TRBV7-7	TRBJ2-5	NA	CASSTTGLQETQYF	TGTGCTAGCAGCACTACAGGGCTCCAAGAGACCCAGTACTTC
NA	TRBV7-2	TRBJ2-6	NA	CASSPGLTGANVLTF	TGTGCCAGCAGCCCAGGACTAACTGGGGCCAACGTCCTGACTTTC
NA	TRBV10-3	TRBJ1-2	NA	CAISEGPNTNYGYTF	TGTGCCATCAGTGAGGGGCCTAACACTAACTATGGCTACACCTTC
NA	TRBV6-1	TRBJ1-2	NA	CASSEYAPLYGYTF	TGTGCCAGCAGTGAATATGCACCACTCTATGGCTACACCTTC
NA	TRBV18	TRBJ2-3	NA	CASSPPSLDTQYF	TGTGCCAGCTCACCACCGAGTCTGGATACGCAGTATTTT
NA	TRBV29-1	TRBJ2-1	TRBD1	CSVLGQANEQFF	TGCAGCGTCCTGGGACAGGCCAATGAGCAGTTCTTC
NA	TRBV5-1	TRBJ2-5	NA	CASSEGRGQTSIGETQYF	TGCGCCAGCAGCGAAGGCAGGGGGCAGACTAGCATAGGAGAGACCCAGTACTTC
NA	TRBV2	TRBJ2-7	TRBD1	CASRDRATKPDYEQYF	TGTGCCAGCCGGGACAGGGCGACAAAACCTGACTACGAGCAGTACTTC
NA	TRBV4-1	TRBJ1-2	TRBD1	CASSQGGTGSNYGYTF	TGCGCCAGCAGCCAGGGGGGGACAGGCAGTAACTATGGCTACACCTTC
once	TRBV18	TRBJ2-5	NA	CASSPNGSPGETQYF	TGTGCCAGCTCACCTAATGGATCCCCCGGGGAGACCCAGTACTTC
NA	TRBV4-1	TRBJ1-2	NA	CASSQDVVYGYTF	TGCGCCAGCAGCCAAGATGTAGTATATGGCTACACCTTC
NA	TRBV11-3	TRBJ2-2	TRBD2	CASSLALSGTGTGELFF	TGTGCCAGCAGCTTAGCCCTTAGCGGGACGGGCACCGGGGAGCTGTTTTTT
NA	TRBV27	TRBJ2-3	TRBD1	CASSLRGQGGRNTQYF	TGTGCCAGCAGTTTAAGGGGACAGGGGGGCAGGAATACGCAGTATTTT
NA	TRBV7-2	TRBJ2-3	NA	CASGSSGTSTDTQYF	TGTGCCAGCGGATCCTCCGGGACTAGCACAGATACGCAGTATTTT
NA	TRBV5-4	TRBJ2-1	TRBD1	CASSSGQGRDEQFF	TGTGCCAGCAGCTCTGGACAGGGAAGGGATGAGCAGTTCTTC
NA	TRBV5-1	TRBJ1-6	TRBD1	CASSDRGDSYNSPLHF	TGCGCCAGCAGCGACAGGGGGGATTCCTATAATTCACCCCTCCACTTT
NA	TRBV11-2	TRBJ1-1	NA	CASSLGHLNTEAFF	TGTGCCAGCAGCTTAGGACACTTGAACACTGAAGCTTTCTTT
few	TRBV14	TRBJ2-2	TRBD2	CASSLIAGSTGELFF	TGTGCCAGCAGTCTTATAGCGGGAAGCACCGGGGAGCTGTTTTTT
once	TRBV10-3	TRBJ1-6	NA	CAIKQGNSPLHF	TGTGCCATCAAACAGGGTAATTCACCCCTCCACTTT
NA	TRBV6-1	TRBJ2-5	NA	CASKTDQETQYF	TGTGCCAGCAAGACAGACCAAGAGACCCAGTACTTC
NA	TRBV7-2	TRBJ2-7	TRBD2	CASSLYPSGSGTSYEQYF	TGTGCCAGCAGCTTATATCCTAGCGGGAGTGGTACGTCCTACGAGCAGTACTTC
few	TRBV28	TRBJ2-3	NA	CASSTMEDTQYF	TGTGCCAGCAGCACCATGGAGGATACGCAGTATTTT
few	TRBV4-3	TRBJ2-5	TRBD2	CASSPGLAGETQYF	TGCGCCAGCAGCCCGGGACTAGCGGGAGAGACCCAGTACTTC
NA	TRBV6-5	TRBJ2-7	TRBD2	CASSRGGVGTYEQYF	TGTGCCAGCAGCCGGGGGGGGGTTGGGACCTACGAGCAGTACTTC
once	TRBV7-2	TRBJ2-1	TRBD2	CASSWAPGTSGGEQFF	TGTGCCAGCAGCTGGGCCCCTGGGACTAGCGGGGGGGAGCAGTTCTTC
NA	TRBV30	TRBJ1-2	NA	CAWKGDPYGYTF	TGTGCCTGGAAGGGGGACCCCTATGGCTACACCTTC
NA	TRBV19	TRBJ2-2	TRBD2	CASSPGRGKFVFTGELFF	TGTGCCAGTAGTCCCGGGAGGGGGAAGTTTGTTTTCACCGGGGAGCTGTTTTTT
NA	TRBV7-4	TRBJ2-7	NA	CASSHRDTTYEQYF	TGTGCCAGCAGCCACCGGGACACAACTTACGAGCAGTACTTC
NA	TRBV15	TRBJ2-7	TRBD2	CATGIAGHYEQYF	TGTGCCACGGGGATAGCGGGACACTACGAGCAGTACTTC
NA	TRBV6-5	TRBJ2-1	NA	CASRITRTNEQFF	TGTGCCAGCAGAATCACTAGGACGAATGAGCAGTTCTTC
few	TRBV29-1	TRBJ1-1	TRBD1	CSVLRQGANTEAFF	TGCAGCGTTCTCCGACAGGGGGCGAACACTGAAGCTTTCTTT
NA	TRBV2	TRBJ2-2	NA	CASSVQSNTGELFF	TGTGCCAGCAGTGTACAGTCGAACACCGGGGAGCTGTTTTTT
few	TRBV30	TRBJ1-1	NA	CAWSVLRGAFF	TGTGCCTGGAGTGTACTCCGGGGAGCTTTCTTT
NA	TRBV7-2	TRBJ1-2	NA	CASSFKAGLSGYTF	TGTGCCAGCAGCTTTAAGGCCGGACTGTCGGGCTACACCTTC
NA	TRBV27	TRBJ2-7	NA	CASRYDRKTYEQYF	TGTGCCAGCAGGTATGACAGGAAAACCTACGAGCAGTACTTC
NA	TRBV9	TRBJ2-7	TRBD2	CASSASSGRFYEQYF	TGTGCCAGCAGCGCCTCTAGCGGGAGGTTCTACGAGCAGTACTTC
few	TRBV7-9	TRBJ2-7	TRBD2	CASSLDRLAATYEQYF	TGTGCCAGCAGCTTAGACCGACTAGCGGCAACCTACGAGCAGTACTTC
NA	TRBV28	TRBJ1-6	NA	CASSLGVNNSPLHF	TGTGCCAGCAGTTTAGGAGTAAACAATTCACCCCTCCACTTT
few	TRBV6-1	TRBJ1-5	NA	CASSQLQGWQPQHF	TGTGCCAGCAGTCAATTACAGGGCTGGCAGCCCCAGCATTTT
NA	TRBV5-5	TRBJ2-3	TRBD1	CASSLGQGPDTQYF	TGTGCCAGCAGCTTGGGACAGGGGCCGGATACGCAGTATTTT
NA	TRBV27	TRBJ2-7	TRBD1	CASSPRQGEQYF	TGTGCCAGCAGTCCCCGACAGGGCGAGCAGTACTTC